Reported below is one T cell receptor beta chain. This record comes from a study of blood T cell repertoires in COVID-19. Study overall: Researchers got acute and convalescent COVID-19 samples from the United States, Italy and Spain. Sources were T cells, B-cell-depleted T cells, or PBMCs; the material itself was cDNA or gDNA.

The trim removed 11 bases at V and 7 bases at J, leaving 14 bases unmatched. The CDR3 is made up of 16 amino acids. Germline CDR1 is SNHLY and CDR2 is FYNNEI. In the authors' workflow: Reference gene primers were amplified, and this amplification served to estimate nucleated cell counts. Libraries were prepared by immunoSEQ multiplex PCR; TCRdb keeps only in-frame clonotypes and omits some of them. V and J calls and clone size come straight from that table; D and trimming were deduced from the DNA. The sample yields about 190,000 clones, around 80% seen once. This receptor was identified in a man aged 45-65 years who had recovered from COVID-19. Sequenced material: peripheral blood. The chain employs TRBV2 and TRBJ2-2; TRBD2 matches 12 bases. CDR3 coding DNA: TGTGCCCGCGAACCTAGCGGGAGGGCCTCCGGCGGGGAGCTGTTTTTT. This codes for CAREPSGRASGGELFF.